The clone carrying this T cell receptor (beta chain) was seen at least ten times. The bulk TCR libraries were made with methods described before and with listed TCR primers. TCRdb recomputed calls from the PCR reads with MiXCR, one row per CDR3 protein. There are some 100,000 distinct CDR3 sequences in the sample; roughly a third occur only once, and approximately 3.8% lies in the top ten. Trimming removed 2 bases from V and 0 bases from J; junction bases left unmatched: 5. CDR3 length: 17 amino acids. The V gene's germline CDR1 is MGHRA and CDR2 YSYEKL. This specimen comes from a study of molecular identifiers for immune sequencing clone quantification. Naive CD8 libraries came from approximately 20,000 to 980,000 sorted cells with 10%, 30% or 50% RNA.

The specimen sequenced was naive CD8+ T cells from blood, with Jurkat cell RNA spiked in. Subset specified: FACS-sorted CD8+CD4-CCR7+CD45RA+ naive T cells. The sequence was obtained from a human donor in good health. Some libraries in this study had Jurkat cell RNA spiked in. The V and J genes are TRBV4-1 and TRBJ2-7; 12 bases fit TRBD2. CDR3 in amino acids: CASSQSTSGRISYEQYF. CDR3 sequence (DNA): TGCGCCAGCAGCCAAAGTACTAGCGGGAGGATCTCCTACGAGCAGTACTTC.